This T cell receptor (beta chain) came from a study of T cell changes during pregnancy in multiple sclerosis. Germline V gene data show CDR1 as SEHNR and CDR2 as FQNEAQ (reference sequence). V gave up 5 bases and J gave up 2 bases, with 12 bases separating them. The CDR3 is made up of 14 amino acids. Produced via immunoSEQ multiplex PCR; TCRdb's table is partial and in-frame only. The top ten hold approximately 0.58% of the sample, which has fewer than 60,000 clones, 92% seen once. The sequence derives from a female donor with multiple sclerosis, enrolled in a pregnancy study. The chain carries TRBV7-9 and TRBJ1-1; D possibly corresponds to TRBD1 (6 bases). The sequencing used CD4+ T cells from peripheral blood mononuclear cells, collected after pregnancy. The CDR3 is CASSRYRANTEAFF. The CDR3 bases are TGTGCCAGCAGCCGCTACAGGGCCAACACTGAAGCTTTCTTT.